This record looks at one TCR beta chain sequence and its context. Its antigen is still unknown. This entry is derived from a study of cytomegalovirus exposure and HLA in healthy donors. Study-level results: More clonal expansion characterized HLA-associated TCR beta chains than equally common others in a later analysis.

Both 60 Vbeta primers and 13 Jbeta primers went into the PCR. The data were produced by immunoSEQ multiplex PCR, yet TCRdb's version contains in-frame clones alone and is incomplete. The sample carries about 300,000 clones, 86% recorded once. CDR1 and CDR2 from the germline V gene are SGHTA and FQGNSA. The J segment lost 5 bases and the V segment lost 1 base, leaving 5 bases of the junction unmatched. The CDR3 sequence is 14 residues long. The chain is built from TRBV7-2 and TRBJ2-7; 7 bases fit TRBD2. The source is a man aged 40-49 years in good health and CMV-seropositive. Sample: PBMCs. The CDR3 coding sequence is TGTGCCAGCAGCTTAGGGGCTAGCGGCCACGAGCAGTACTTC. It translates to CASSLGASGHEQYF.